The source of this T cell receptor (beta chain) is a study of blood T cells in healthy people across ages. Study results and limitations: TCR beta diversity correlated strongly with naive T cell percentage.

Trimming shortened V by 4 bases and J by 4 bases, and 9 bases separated the two germline ends. The CDR3 is 13 residues long. To note about this clonotype: Its matching antigen is unknown.

Alongside a J-beta primer mix, a sample-barcoded 5' primer served in a second PCR lasting about 7 to 11 cycles. The template-switch adaptor was a 5' adaptor with 12 random nucleotides. It tagged each cDNA molecule. TCRdb called the 5' RACE reads again in MiXCR, with one record for every CDR3 protein. This table has hundreds of thousands of distinct CDR3 sequences, 44% appearing once. The sequence was obtained from a man aged 55 to 70 in good health. The chain recombines TRBV12-3 or TRBV12-4 with TRBJ2-3; no clear D gene. Sequenced input: blood. The CDR3 nucleotides are TGTGCCAGCAGTTGGCATGGGGCAGATACGCAGTATTTT. This sequence encodes CASSWHGADTQYF.